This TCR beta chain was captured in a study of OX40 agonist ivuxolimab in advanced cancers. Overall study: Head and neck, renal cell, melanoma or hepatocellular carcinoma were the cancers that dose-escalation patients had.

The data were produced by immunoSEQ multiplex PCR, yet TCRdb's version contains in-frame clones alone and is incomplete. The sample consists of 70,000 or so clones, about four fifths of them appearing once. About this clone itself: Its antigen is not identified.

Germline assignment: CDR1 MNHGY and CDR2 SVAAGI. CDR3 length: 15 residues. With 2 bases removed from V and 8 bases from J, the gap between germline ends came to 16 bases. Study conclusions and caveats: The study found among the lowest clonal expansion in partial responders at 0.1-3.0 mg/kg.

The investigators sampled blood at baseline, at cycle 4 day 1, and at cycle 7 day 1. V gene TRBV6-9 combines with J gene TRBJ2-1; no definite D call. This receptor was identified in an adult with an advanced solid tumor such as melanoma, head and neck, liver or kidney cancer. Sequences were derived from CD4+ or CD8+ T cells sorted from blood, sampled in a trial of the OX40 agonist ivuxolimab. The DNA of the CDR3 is TGTGCCAGCAGTTATGAGTGCAAGGAAGACGATGAGCAGTTCTTC. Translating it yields CASSYECKEDDEQFF.